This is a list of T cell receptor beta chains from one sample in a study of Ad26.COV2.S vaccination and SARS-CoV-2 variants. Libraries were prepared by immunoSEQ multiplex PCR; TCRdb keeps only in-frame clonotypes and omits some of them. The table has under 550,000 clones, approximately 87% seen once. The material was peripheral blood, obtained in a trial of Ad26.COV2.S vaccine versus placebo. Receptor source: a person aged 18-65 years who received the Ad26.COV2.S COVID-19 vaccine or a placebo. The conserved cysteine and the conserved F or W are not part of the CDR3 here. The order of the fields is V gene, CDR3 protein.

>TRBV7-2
ASSLWGVKGGELF
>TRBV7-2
ASSPTGQGYNEQF
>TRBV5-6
ASSPTEGTGANVLT
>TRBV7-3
ASSSRGRDTGELF
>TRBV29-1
SGGGGGNYGYT
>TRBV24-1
ATSESAGDEQF
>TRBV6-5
ASRLTEYTEAF
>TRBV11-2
ASTPGLRDRGTKNIQY
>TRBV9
ASSVSSSGNTIY
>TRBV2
ASSKQGQGTQAF
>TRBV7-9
ASSDLAGTRAYNEQF
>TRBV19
ASSIASRGLGELF
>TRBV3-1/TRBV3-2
ASSWGRKEQF
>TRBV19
ASSTPGKSTEAF
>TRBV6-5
ASSYSERWPQH
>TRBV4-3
ASSQGGTGSNEKLF
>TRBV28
ASRIRSARGPPYEQY
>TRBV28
ASLEGQATVGAF
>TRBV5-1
ASSLNGQGTEAF
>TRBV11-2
ASSRDSDYEQY
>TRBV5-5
ASSLVPDSNQPQH
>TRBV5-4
ASSAGAHSYEQY
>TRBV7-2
ASSRAGNTIY